This TCR beta chain originates from a study of beta chain features in type 1 diabetes. In its sample, this clone was seen a few times. Its antigen is as yet unknown. The authors obtained over 98% purity in all sorted populations. The entirety of the isolated RNA underwent reverse transcription, so expressed TCRB transcripts were sequenced. Only in-frame clones appear in the TCRdb table, and some are missing; sequencing was by immunoSEQ multiplex PCR. This table holds nearly 700,000 clones, about an eighth found once. Study-wide results and limits: Lower insertion and higher deletion counts appeared at VDJ junctions in type 1 diabetes patients. Unsettled here was the matter of whether HLA type influences TCRB rearrangement. Within the patient group, naive, central memory and Treg TCRB repertoires appeared more similar to each other than within healthy donors. Moderate but significant shortening of TCRB CDR3s was recorded in all four CD4+ subsets from Type 1 diabetes patients.

Trimming took off 1 base at V and 8 bases at J, with 15 bases between the two ends. Per the germline V gene, CDR1 is GTSNPN and CDR2 is SVGIG (reference sequence). The CDR3 consists of 14 residues. The specimen sequenced was naive CD4+ T cells from blood. This clonotype was sampled from a man younger than 35 with type 1 diabetes. V gene TRBV30 combines with J gene TRBJ2-1, with D maybe TRBD2 (6 bases). DNA of the CDR3: TGTGCCTGGAGTGGTCTACTAGCAACCTATGAGCAGTTCTTC. This codes for CAWSGLLATYEQFF.